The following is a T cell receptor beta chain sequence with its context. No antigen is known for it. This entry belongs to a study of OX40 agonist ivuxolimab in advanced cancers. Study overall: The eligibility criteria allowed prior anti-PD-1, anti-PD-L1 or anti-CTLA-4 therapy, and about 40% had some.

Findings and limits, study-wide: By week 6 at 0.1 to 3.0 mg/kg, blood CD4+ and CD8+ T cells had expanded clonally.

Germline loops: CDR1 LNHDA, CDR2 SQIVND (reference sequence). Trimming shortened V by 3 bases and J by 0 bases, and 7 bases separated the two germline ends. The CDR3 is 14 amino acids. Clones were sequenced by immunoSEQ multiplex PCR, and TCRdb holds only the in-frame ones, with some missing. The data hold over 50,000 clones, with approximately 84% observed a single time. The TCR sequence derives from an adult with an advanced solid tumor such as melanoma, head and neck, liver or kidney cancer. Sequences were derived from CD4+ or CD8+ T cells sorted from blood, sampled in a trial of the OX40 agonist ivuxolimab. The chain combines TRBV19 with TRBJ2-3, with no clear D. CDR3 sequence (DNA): TGTGCCAGTAGTATTGGGGTCAGCACAGATACGCAGTATTTT. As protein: CASSIGVSTDTQYF. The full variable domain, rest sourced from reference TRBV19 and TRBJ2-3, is DGGITQSPKYLFRKEGQNVTLSCEQNLNHDAMYWYRQDPGQGLRLIYYSQIVNDFQKGDIAEGYSVSREKKESFPLTVTSAQKNPTAFYLCASSIGVSTDTQYFGPGTRLTVL.